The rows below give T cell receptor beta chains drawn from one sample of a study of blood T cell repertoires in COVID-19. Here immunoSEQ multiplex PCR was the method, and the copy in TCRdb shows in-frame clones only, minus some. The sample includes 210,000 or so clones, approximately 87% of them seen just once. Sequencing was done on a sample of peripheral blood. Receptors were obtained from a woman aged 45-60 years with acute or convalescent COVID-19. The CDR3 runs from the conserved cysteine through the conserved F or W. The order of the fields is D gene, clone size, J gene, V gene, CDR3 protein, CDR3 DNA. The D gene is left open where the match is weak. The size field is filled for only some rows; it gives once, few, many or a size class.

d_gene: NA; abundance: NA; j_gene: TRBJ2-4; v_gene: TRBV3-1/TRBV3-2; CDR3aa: CASSQAGRGAIQYF; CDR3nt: TGTGCCAGCAGCCAAGCTGGCAGGGGGGCTATTCAGTACTTC
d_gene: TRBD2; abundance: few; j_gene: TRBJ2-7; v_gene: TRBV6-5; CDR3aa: CASSMGLADYEQYF; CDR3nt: TGTGCCAGCAGTATGGGACTAGCGGACTACGAGCAGTACTTC
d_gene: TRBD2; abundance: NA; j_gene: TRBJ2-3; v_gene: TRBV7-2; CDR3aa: CASSLRGGRTDTQYF; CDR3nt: TGTGCCAGCAGCTTACGGGGGGGACGCACAGATACGCAGTATTTT
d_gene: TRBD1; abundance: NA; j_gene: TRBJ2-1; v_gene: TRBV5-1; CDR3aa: CASSSTGTGYLHEQFF; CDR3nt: TGCGCCAGCAGTTCCACCGGGACAGGCTATCTGCATGAGCAGTTCTTC
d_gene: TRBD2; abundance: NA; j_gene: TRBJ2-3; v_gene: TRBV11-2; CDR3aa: CASSLGAGGLETQYF; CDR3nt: TGTGCCAGCAGCTTAGGAGCGGGGGGGCTGGAAACGCAGTATTTT
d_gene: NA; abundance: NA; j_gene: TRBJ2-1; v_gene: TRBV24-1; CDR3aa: CATSDTWGDEQFF; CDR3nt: TGTGCCACCAGTGATACCTGGGGGGATGAGCAGTTCTTC
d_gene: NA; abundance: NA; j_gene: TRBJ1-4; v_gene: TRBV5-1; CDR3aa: CASSPSSFGEKLFF; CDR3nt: TGCGCCAGCAGCCCCTCCTCGTTCGGTGAAAAACTGTTTTTT
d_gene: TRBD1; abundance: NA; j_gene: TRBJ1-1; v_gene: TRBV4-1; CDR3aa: CASSLQGPGTEAFF; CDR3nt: TGCGCCAGCAGCCTACAGGGGCCAGGCACTGAAGCTTTCTTT
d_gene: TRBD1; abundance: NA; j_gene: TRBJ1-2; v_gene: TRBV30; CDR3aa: CAWVGQNYGYTF; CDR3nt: TGTGCCTGGGTGGGACAGAACTATGGCTACACCTTC
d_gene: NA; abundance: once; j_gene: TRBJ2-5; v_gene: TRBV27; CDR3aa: CASSLTTLGETQYF; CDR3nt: TGTGCCAGCAGTTTGACTACCTTAGGGGAGACCCAGTACTTC
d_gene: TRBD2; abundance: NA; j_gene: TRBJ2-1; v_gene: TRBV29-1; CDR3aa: CSGQTSATYNEQFF; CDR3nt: TGCAGCGGCCAGACTAGCGCGACCTACAATGAGCAGTTCTTC
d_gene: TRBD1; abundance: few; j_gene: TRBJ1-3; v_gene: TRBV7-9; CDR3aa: CASSAGQGAMGSGNTIYF; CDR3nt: TGTGCCAGCAGCGCAGGCCAGGGGGCAATGGGTTCTGGAAACACCATATATTTT
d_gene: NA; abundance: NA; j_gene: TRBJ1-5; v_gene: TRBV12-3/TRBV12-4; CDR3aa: CASRFSGNQPQHF; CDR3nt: TGTGCCAGCAGGTTCTCGGGGAATCAGCCCCAGCATTTT
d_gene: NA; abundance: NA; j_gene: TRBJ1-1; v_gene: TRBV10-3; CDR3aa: CAISESGGNTEAFF; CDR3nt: TGTGCCATCAGTGAGTCGGGAGGAAACACTGAAGCTTTCTTT
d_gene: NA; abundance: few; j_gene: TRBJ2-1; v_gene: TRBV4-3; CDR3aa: CASSHHITSLNYNEQFF; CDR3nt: TGCGCCAGCAGCCACCACATTACTAGCCTTAACTACAATGAGCAGTTCTTC
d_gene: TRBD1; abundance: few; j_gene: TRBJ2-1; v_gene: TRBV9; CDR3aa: CASSGNPGVGQEYNEQFF; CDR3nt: TGTGCCAGCAGCGGAAACCCGGGAGTGGGACAGGAATACAATGAGCAGTTCTTC
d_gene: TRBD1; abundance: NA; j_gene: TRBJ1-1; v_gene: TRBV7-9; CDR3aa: CASSLAGTGGNTEAFF; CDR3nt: TGTGCCAGCAGCTTAGCCGGGACAGGGGGGAACACTGAAGCTTTCTTT
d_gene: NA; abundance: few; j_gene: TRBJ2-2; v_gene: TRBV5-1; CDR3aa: CASSPDIYTGELFF; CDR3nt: TGCGCCAGCAGCCCTGACATTTACACCGGGGAGCTGTTTTTT
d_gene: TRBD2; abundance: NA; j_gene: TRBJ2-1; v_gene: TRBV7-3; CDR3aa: CASRTSGGAVTEQFF; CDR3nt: TGTGCCAGCAGGACAAGCGGGGGGGCGGTGACGGAGCAGTTCTTC
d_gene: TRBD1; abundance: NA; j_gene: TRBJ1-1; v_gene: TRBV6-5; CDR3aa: CASSYGYRGRAEAFF; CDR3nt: TGTGCCAGCAGTTATGGCTACAGGGGCAGGGCTGAAGCTTTCTTT
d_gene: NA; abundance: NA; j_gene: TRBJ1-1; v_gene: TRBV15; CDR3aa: CATSREGGPEAFF; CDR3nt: TGTGCCACCAGCAGAGAAGGCGGGCCTGAAGCTTTCTTT
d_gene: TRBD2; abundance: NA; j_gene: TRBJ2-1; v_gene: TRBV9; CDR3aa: CASSVGGGPLNEQFF; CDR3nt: TGTGCCAGCAGCGTGGGCGGGGGGCCCCTCAATGAGCAGTTCTTC
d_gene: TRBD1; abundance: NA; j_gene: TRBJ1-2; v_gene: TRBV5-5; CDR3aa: CASSVQTGGAGGYTF; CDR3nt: TGTGCCAGCAGCGTCCAGACAGGGGGCGCGGGTGGCTACACCTTC
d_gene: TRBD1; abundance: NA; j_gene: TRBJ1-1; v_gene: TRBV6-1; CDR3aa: CASSVGYRGANTEAFF; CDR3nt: TGTGCCAGCAGTGTTGGGTACAGGGGTGCGAACACTGAAGCTTTCTTT
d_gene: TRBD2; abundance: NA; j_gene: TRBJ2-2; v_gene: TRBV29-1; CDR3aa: CSVELGLAGGGGELFF; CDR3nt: TGCAGCGTTGAATTGGGACTAGCGGGGGGGGGCGGGGAGCTGTTTTTT
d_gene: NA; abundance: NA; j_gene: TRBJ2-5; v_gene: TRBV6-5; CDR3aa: CASSYLRGETQYF; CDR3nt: TGTGCCAGCAGTTACTTGAGGGGGGAGACCCAGTACTTC
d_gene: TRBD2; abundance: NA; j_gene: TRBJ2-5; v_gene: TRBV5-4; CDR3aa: CASSFPGGPQETQYF; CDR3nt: TGTGCCAGCAGCTTTCCGGGAGGGCCCCAAGAGACCCAGTACTTC
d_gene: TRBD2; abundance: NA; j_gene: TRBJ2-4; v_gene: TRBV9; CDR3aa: CASSVDGNMGGIQYF; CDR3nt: TGTGCCAGCAGCGTAGACGGGAACATGGGGGGGATTCAGTACTTC
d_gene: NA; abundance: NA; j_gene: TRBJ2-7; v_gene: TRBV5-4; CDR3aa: CASSLWGDEQYF; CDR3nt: TGTGCCAGCAGCTTATGGGGGGACGAGCAGTACTTC
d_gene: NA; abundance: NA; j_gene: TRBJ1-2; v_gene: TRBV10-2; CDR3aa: CATSDRNYGYTF; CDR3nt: TGCGCCACCTCAGACAGAAACTATGGCTACACCTTC
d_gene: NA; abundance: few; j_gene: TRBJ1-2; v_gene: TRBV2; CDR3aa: CASRPEGYGYTF; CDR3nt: TGTGCCAGCCGTCCGGAGGGCTATGGCTACACCTTC
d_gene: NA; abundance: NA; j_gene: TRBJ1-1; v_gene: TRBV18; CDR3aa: CASSPPQGGNTEAFF; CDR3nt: TGTGCCAGCTCACCACCGCAGGGCGGGAACACTGAAGCTTTCTTT
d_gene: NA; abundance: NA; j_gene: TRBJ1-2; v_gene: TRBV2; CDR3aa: CASRTGHGNWGYTF; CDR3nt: TGTGCCAGCAGAACGGGACACGGGAACTGGGGCTACACCTTC
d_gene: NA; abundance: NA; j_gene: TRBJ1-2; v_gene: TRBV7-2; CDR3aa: CASSSRQGGYTF; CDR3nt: TGTGCCAGCAGCTCCCGGCAGGGCGGCTACACCTTC
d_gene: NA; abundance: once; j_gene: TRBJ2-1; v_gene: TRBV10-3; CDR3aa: CAIREGGEQFF; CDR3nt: TGTGCCATCAGGGAAGGGGGAGAGCAGTTCTTC
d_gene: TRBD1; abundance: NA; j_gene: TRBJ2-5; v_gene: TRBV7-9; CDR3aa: CASSFGTGGEETQYF; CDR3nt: TGTGCCAGCAGCTTCGGGACAGGGGGCGAAGAGACCCAGTACTTC